The entry below describes one T cell receptor (beta chain). Its cognate antigen has yet to be identified. Qualities for individual bases were not recorded, and no much larger clone is one base off. The source of the sample is a study of blood T cells in healthy people across ages (dated by TCRdb to the mid-2010s). With regard to the full study: In model experiments, template switching captured about one uniquely barcoded TCR beta cDNA molecule for every two T cells. Donors of different ages were randomly distributed across sequencing lanes to avoid experimental bias. The donors were split into four age groups: young (average around 15 years), middle-aged (roughly 40), aged (roughly 65) and long-lived (over 75). Two additional independent replicas of 1 million unique cDNA reads from the same blood draw were analyzed for two donors (one aged 18 to 30 and one aged 80 or older). To track age-related changes in TCR beta repertoire diversity, the study relied on deep sequencing normalized with unique cDNA molecular identifiers. Results the study describes overall, beyond this receptor: The CMV infection status of donors was not known, potentially confounding age-related changes in expanded clonotypes. Compared with the aged group, the long-lived group had more naive CD4+ T cells, fewer expanded clones and increased TCR diversity, a pattern suggesting age selection. Estimates of total diversity based on one million sequenced T cells were regarded as lower bounds and as underestimates. As age increased, observed TCR beta diversity per million T cells dropped in a roughly linear way, and a significant reduction was already evident by age roughly 40. Observed TCR beta diversity correlated strongly with the percentage of naive T cells measured by flow cytometry. Because profiling used bulk unsorted PBMCs, naive and antigen-experienced compartments could not be compared conclusively.

Systemically healthy Caucasian individuals from Russia, approximately 39 in total and aged roughly 6 to 100 years, were included as donors. Each donor gave around 9.9 milliliters of peripheral blood, collected into EDTA-treated Vacutainer tubes. Ficoll-Paque density-gradient centrifugation was used to isolate PBMCs, with at least 7 million per sample. Total RNA, at least 6 micrograms per sample, was extracted from PBMCs with Trizol reagent. For every donor, flow cytometry on a PBMC aliquot measured the percentage of naive CD45RAhigh/CD27high T cells. The protocol used for the library was 5' RACE. Sequenced using an Illumina HiSeq 2500. A second PCR of about 6 to 12 cycles was run with a J-beta primer mix and a sample-barcoded 5' primer. A unique molecular identifier was introduced onto each TCR beta cDNA molecule by a template-switch 5' adaptor carrying 12 random nucleotides. Each sample yielded at least 2.5 million CDR3-containing paired-end reads. All of the RNA was converted into first-strand cDNA using the Mint cDNA synthesis kit, with a TRBC-specific oligonucleotide serving as the primer. All cDNA was treated with uracil-DNA glycosylase and then went through a first 18-cycle PCR with the universal primers M1SS and BC2_uni_R. Processing in the source paper ran as follows. Normalization of each sample was performed by random selection of 1 million high-quality reads, each carrying a distinct molecular identifier. Reads sharing molecular identifiers were discarded rather than binned into consensus sequences. MiTCR, with a Q25 quality threshold and the strictest error-elimination algorithm, was used for CDR3 identification, clonotype clustering and error correction. Lower-bound total TCR beta diversity was estimated with a nonparametric unseen species model using Euler transformation. The raw public reads went through TCRdb reprocessing: fastp at Q25, MiXCR clone calling, in-frame beta chains kept. Here each entry gathers all rows of one CDR3 protein and keeps the most common genes and DNA. TCRdb's processing, not the authors', yielded these V and J calls. For this sample the table gives roughly 680,000 distinct CDR3 sequences, of which around 21% were detected only once. Of the sample, 3.6% is held by the ten largest clones.

The germline V gene encodes CDR1 MDHEN and CDR2 SYDVKM. The CDR3 contains 15 residues, cysteine and phenylalanine counted. Only CDR3 DNA remains: 45 bases, in frame from the first base. Trimming leaves V shorter by 7 bases and J shorter by 6 bases, with the junction holding 8 bases beyond the gene matches. The sequence links TRBV28 to TRBJ2-2; TRBD1 lines up with 10 middle nucleotides. Sequencing was performed on blood. The receptor comes from a man between 65 and 80 years old in good health. The sequenced DNA: TGTGCCAGCAAATCTCCCGGGACAGGGGCCGGGGAGCTGTTTTTT. Translated, this gives CASKSPGTGAGELFF. Beyond the CDR3, the reference TRBV28 and TRBJ2-2 genes provide the residues; the full variable domain reads: DVKVTQSSRYLVKRTGEKVFLECVQDMDHENMFWYRQDPGLGLRLIYFSYDVKMKEKGDIPEGYSVSREKKERFSLILESASTNQTSMYLCASKSPGTGAGELFFGEGSRLTVL.